These 11 T cell receptor beta chains came from one sample sequenced in a study of tumor and adjacent non-tumor tissue in lung cancer. The library came from three nested PCR rounds adapted from ARM-PCR protocols. TCRdb re-derived calls from the multiplex PCR reads in MiXCR, one entry per CDR3 protein. The table has under 100,000 distinct CDR3 sequences, around two thirds seen once. RNA was extracted from bulk tissue without any cell sorting. Specimen: lung tumor tissue. These receptors originate from a woman in her seventies with non-small cell lung cancer.

This clonotype was counted many times. One end of the junction is discordant with germline, which a read error may explain. The V gene is TRBV24-1, the J gene TRBJ2-5; a possible D gene is TRBD2 (5 bases). There are 12 residues in the CDR3. From germline, CDR1 is KGHDR and CDR2 SFDVKD. The CDR3, as DNA: TGTGCCACCAGCGCTAGCTTTGAGACCCAGCACTTC. Residues: CATSASFETQHF.

This clonotype was detected a few times. The CDR3 is CTSSSGQGYTEAFF. CDR3 DNA: TGTACTAGCAGCTCGGGACAGGGCTACACTGAAGCTTTCTTT. The chain employs TRBV11-1 and TRBJ1-1, with 9 bases that match TRBD1. This CDR3 has 14 residues. Germline lookup yields CDR1 SGHAT and CDR2 FQDESV (reference sequence).

As for this clonotype: A junction end diverges from the germline sequence, so it may reflect a read error. The chain employs TRBV5-1 and TRBJ1-2, with D possibly TRBD1 on 5 matching bases. Germline-derived CDR1 and CDR2 are SGHRS and YFSETQ. The CDR3 spans 14 residues. CDR3 in DNA: TGCGCCAACAGCAACGACAGAATTAACTATGGCTACACGTTC. Residues: CANSNDRINYGYTF.

A remark on this clonotype: An end of the junction differs from the germline gene, which may be a read error. This rearrangement joins TRBV11-2 to TRBJ2-1, with D possibly TRBD2 on 6 matching bases. The CDR3 extends over 15 amino acids. CDR1 is SGHAT and CDR2 is FQNNGV in the germline V gene. The CDR3 loop reads CASSLGRGSYNQQFF. CDR3 coding DNA: TGTGCCAGCAGCTTAGGGAGGGGATCCTACAATCAGCAGTTCTTC.

With regard to this clonotype: One junction end does not reproduce the germline sequence, and a read error may be involved. This chain connects TRBV28 to TRBJ2-3; D unresolved. Germline V gene sequence: CDR1 MDHEN, CDR2 SYDVKM. The CDR3 sequence is 13 residues long. For the CDR3, the DNA is TGTGCTAGCAGTCCCTCATCCACAGATACGCATTATTTT. It is translated as CASSPSSTDTHYF.

By its share, this clonotype is medium-sized. This rearrangement joins TRBV6-5 to TRBJ2-2, with a weak D call TRBD2 (5 bases). The germline V gene encodes CDR1 MNHEY and CDR2 SVGAGI. V was pared by 5 bases and J by 2 bases, with 9 bases between. The CDR3 consists of 14 residues. CDR3 amino acids: CASSTRENTGELFF. The CDR3 coding sequence is TGTGCCAGCAGTACACGGGAAAACACCGGGGAGCTGTTTTTT.

The chain couples TRBV12-5 to TRBJ2-1; no clear D. V was shortened by 7 bases and J by 6 bases, with 22 bases between the two germline ends. The CDR3 is 16 residues long. Germline loops: CDR1 LGHNT, CDR2 FRNRAP. CDR3 amino acids: CASARQPAWVGNEQFF. DNA for the CDR3: TGTGCTAGTGCCCGGCAGCCCGCGTGGGTCGGCAATGAGCAGTTCTTC.

Remarks on this clonotype: A junction boundary mismatches the germline segment, possibly from a read error. The chain joins TRBV6-4 to TRBJ1-2; D unresolved. CDR3 size: 14 residues. CDR1 and CDR2 from the germline V gene are MRHNA and SNTAGT. CDR3 nucleotides: TGCGCCATCAGTGACGGGAGCTCAATCAGCGGCTACACCTTC. Protein sequence: CAISDGSSISGYTF.

This clonotype occurred a few times. The chain employs TRBV7-9 and TRBJ2-5; D is undetermined. Germline lookup yields CDR1 SEHNR and CDR2 FQNEAQ (reference sequence). The length of the CDR3 is 11 residues. V lost 4 bases and J 1 base, leaving 1 base between the germline ends. CDR3 protein: CASSSQETQYF. DNA of the CDR3: TGTGCCAGCAGCTCCCAAGAGACCCAGTACTTC.

This clonotype was found once. Possible read error: a much larger clone is one base away. V and J are TRBV24-1 and TRBJ1-1; 7 bases agree with TRBD1. Losses at the gene ends were 6 bases for V and 4 bases for J; bases not matched to a gene: 1. Germline V gene lookup returns CDR1 KGHDR and CDR2 SFDVKD. The length of the CDR3 is 12 residues. The CDR3 here is CATSTGVTEAFF. The CDR3 DNA follows: TGTGCCACCAGTACAGGGGTCACTGAAGCTTTCTTT.

On this clonotype: One end of the junction varies from germline; a read error may be responsible. The V and J genes are TRBV4-1 and TRBJ2-7; D gene ambiguous. The CDR3 runs 13 residues. Germline CDR1 MGHRA, CDR2 YSYEKL. This CDR3 reads CAISEGGAWKQYF. The CDR3 DNA is TGCGCCATCAGCGAAGGTGGTGCCTGGAAGCAGTACTTC.